These 24 T cell receptor beta chains were all obtained from the same sample, sequenced in a study of T-cell memory formation after mild COVID-19. MiXCR, run by TCRdb on the 5' RACE reads, gives a single entry per CDR3 protein. The profile covers 25,000 or so distinct CDR3 sequences, with 6.5% to 9% appearing a single time and 12% to 15% taken by the ten largest. The specimen was PBMCs or a T cell subset sorted from them (not recorded which). All receptors come from an adult woman who had mild COVID-19 (a few samples of this study predate the infection). Cell type and time point are not known.

The sample holds many counts of this clonotype. This rearrangement joins TRBV9 to TRBJ1-3; a possible D gene is TRBD1 (6 bases). This CDR3 is 13 amino acids long. Per the germline V gene, CDR1 is SGDLS and CDR2 is YYNGEE. The V end lost 2 bases, the J end lost 6 bases, and 9 bases lay between the germline ends. CDR3 region: CASSVGDTNTIYF. CDR3 DNA: TGTGCCAGCAGCGTTGGGGACACAAACACCATATATTTT.

This clonotype was counted at least ten times. The gene calls are TRBV7-3 and TRBJ1-1; D perhaps matches TRBD1 (5 bases). V dropped 5 bases and J dropped 1 base, with 11 bases sitting between them. The CDR3 extends over 14 amino acids. Germline V gives CDR1 SGHTA, CDR2 FQGTGA. The CDR3 here is CASSERGSNTEAFF. CDR3 coding DNA: TGTGCCAGCAGCGAGAGGGGATCGAACACTGAAGCTTTCTTT.

This clonotype has ten or more counts. The rearrangement uses TRBV11-2 and TRBJ2-1, with D possibly matching TRBD2 (7 bases). V was trimmed by 0 bases and J by 12 bases, leaving 18 bases between them. Germline CDR1 SGHAT, CDR2 FQNNGV. The CDR3 loop spans 15 amino acids. The CDR3 here is CASSLEGTIRGGQFF. The CDR3 DNA reads as TGTGCCAGCAGCTTAGAAGGGACTATTAGAGGGGGGCAGTTCTTC.

In this sample, this clonotype turned up many times. The genes are TRBV5-1 and TRBJ1-2; 8 nucleotides match TRBD1. CDR1 SGHRS and CDR2 YFSETQ come from the germline V gene. CDR3 length: 15 residues. V lost 3 bases and J lost 8; bases outside the gene matches: 12. The CDR3 nucleotides are TGCGCCAGCAGCTCGCCCACAGGGGGACTCCGCGGCTACACCTTC. This sequence encodes CASSSPTGGLRGYTF.

This clonotype appeared many times. The rearrangement links TRBV12-3 or TRBV12-4 to TRBJ2-3; the D gene is possibly TRBD2 (6 bases). The ends were cut back, 0 bases at V and 3 bases at J, with 7 bases in the middle. This CDR3 contains 14 residues. CDR3 DNA sequence: TGTGCCAGCAGTTTAGCTGGACTAACAGATACGCAGTATTTT. Its protein product is CASSLAGLTDTQYF.

In this sample, this clonotype turned up many times. The gene calls are TRBV24-1 and TRBJ2-1, with 8 bases fitting TRBD1. The germline V gene has CDR1 KGHDR and CDR2 SFDVKD. The V and J ends lost 9 bases and 3 bases, in that order; junction bases with no gene match: 6. This CDR3 comprises 14 residues. The CDR3 protein is CATSDREIYNEQFF. The CDR3 DNA reads TGTGCCACCTCGGACAGGGAGATCTACAATGAGCAGTTCTTC.

This clonotype was counted at least ten times. V and J are TRBV12-3 or TRBV12-4 and TRBJ2-1, with D possibly TRBD2 on 5 matching bases. This CDR3 is built from 11 residues. V dropped 2 bases and J dropped 12 bases, with 8 bases sitting between them. CDR3 sequence reads: CASSLSGRQFF. In nucleotides, the CDR3 is TGTGCCAGCAGTTTATCTGGGAGGCAGTTCTTC.

In its sample, this clonotype was seen many times. The rearrangement uses TRBV30 and TRBJ1-2; no firm D call. There are 13 residues in the CDR3. Trimming stripped 4 bases from V and 5 bases from J, with 14 bases between. CDR1 GTSNPN and CDR2 SVGIG come from the germline V gene (reference sequence). The CDR3 nucleotides read TGTGCCTGGACCAGTCGGGTGCGGTATGGCTACACCTTC. Residues: CAWTSRVRYGYTF.

J is TRBJ1-2 and V is TRBV5-5; 7 positions match TRBD1. The length of the CDR3 is 13 residues. The germline gives CDR1 SGHKS, CDR2 YYEKEE (reference sequence). V lost 0 bases to trimming and J lost 7 bases; unmatched junction nucleotides: 3. CDR3 DNA: TGTGCCAGCAGCTTGGAGGGGGCAGGTGGCTACACCTTC. This gives the protein CASSLEGAGGYTF.

J is TRBJ1-4 and V is TRBV5-1, with D possibly TRBD1 on 5 matching bases. This CDR3 is 15 amino acids long. Germline lookup yields CDR1 SGHRS and CDR2 YFSETQ. V lost 0 bases to trimming and J lost 2 bases, with 8 bases between them. CDR3 nucleotides: TGCGCCAGCAGCTTGGCAGGGAGTACTAATGAAAAACTGTTTTTT. Translation gives CASSLAGSTNEKLFF.

This clonotype was seen at least ten times. V and J are TRBV20-1 and TRBJ2-7; 8 nucleotides line up with TRBD2. This CDR3 is 14 amino acids long. Germline lookup yields CDR1 DFQATT and CDR2 SNEGSKA (reference sequence). The trim removed 0 bases at V and 4 bases at J, leaving 5 bases unmatched. The chain's CDR3 is CSARDLTSGYEQYF. The CDR3 coding sequence is TGCAGTGCTAGAGATCTCACTAGCGGTTACGAGCAGTACTTC.

This clonotype has a count of ten or more. This chain uses TRBV5-1 with TRBJ2-5; 8 bases fit TRBD2. Per germline, CDR1 SGHRS and CDR2 YFSETQ. After removal of 0 bases from V and 5 bases from J, the junction contained 3 bases not matched to a gene. The CDR3 covers 14 residues. The CDR3 bases are TGCGCCAGCAGCTTGGGCAGCGGGAGTGAGACCCAGTACTTC. This sequence encodes CASSLGSGSETQYF.

This clonotype was recorded many times. The chain is built from TRBV6-5 and TRBJ1-6; 8 nucleotides agree with TRBD1. Germline CDR1 and CDR2: MNHEY and SVGAGI. CDR3 size: 16 residues. J gave up 8 bases and V 6 bases, and 12 bases lay outside the gene matches. In DNA, the CDR3 is TGTGCCAGCAGGACCGGGACAGGACTTGAGGATTCACCCCTCCACTTT. The encoded protein is CASRTGTGLEDSPLHF.

There are many counts of this clonotype. The rearrangement joins TRBV29-1 to TRBJ1-6; 9 bases map to TRBD1. Germline CDR1 SQVTM, CDR2 ANQGSEA. The CDR3 sequence is 15 residues long. After removal of 6 bases from V and 2 bases from J, the junction contained 5 bases not matched to a gene. CDR3 sequence (DNA): TGCAGCGTGCAATGGACAGGGGCCTATAATTCACCCCTCCACTTT. It is translated as CSVQWTGAYNSPLHF.

In this sample, this clonotype turned up many times. This sequence joins TRBV7-9 and TRBJ1-1; 8 nucleotides agree with TRBD1. This CDR3 region has 16 residues. Germline assignment: CDR1 SEHNR and CDR2 FQNEAQ (reference sequence). V trimming: 4 bases; J trimming: 3 bases; junction bases outside the gene matches: 10. CDR3 sequence (DNA): TGTGCCAGCAGCTCAAGGGACAGGTGGTTGGACACTGAAGCTTTCTTT. Amino acids: CASSSRDRWLDTEAFF.

This clonotype came up many times. The chain recombines TRBV7-9 with TRBJ1-1; 9 bases line up with TRBD1. Germline loops: CDR1 SEHNR, CDR2 FQNEAQ (reference sequence). The CDR3 is made up of 15 amino acids. Trimming removed 4 bases from V and 3 bases from J; junction bases left unmatched: 6. The CDR3 here is CASSSRGQGDTEAFF. In DNA form, the CDR3 reads TGTGCCAGCAGCTCGAGGGGACAGGGTGACACTGAAGCTTTCTTT.

There are many counts of this clonotype. This chain uses TRBV29-1 with TRBJ2-2; 7 nucleotides line up with TRBD1. Germline V gives CDR1 SQVTM, CDR2 ANQGSEA. The CDR3 totals 14 residues. J gave up 2 bases and V 6 bases, and 6 bases lay outside the gene matches. This CDR3 reads CSVSGTDNTGELFF. The CDR3, as DNA: TGCAGCGTATCCGGGACAGACAACACCGGGGAGCTGTTTTTT.

This clonotype was recorded many times. The chain combines TRBV7-8 with TRBJ1-4; TRBD1 matches 8 bases. Germline V gene data show CDR1 as SGHVS and CDR2 as FQNEAQ. Trimming at V came to 5 bases and at J to 7 bases, leaving 9 bases not matched to a gene. The CDR3 sequence is 15 residues long. The CDR3 sequence is CASSLGNRGIEKLFF. The CDR3 DNA follows: TGTGCCAGCAGCCTAGGAAACAGGGGGATTGAAAAACTGTTTTTT.

This clonotype was seen many times. The J gene is TRBJ2-5, the V gene TRBV20-1; perhaps D is TRBD1 or TRBD2 (5 bases each). CDR3 length: 12 residues. Germline assignment: CDR1 DFQATT and CDR2 SNEGSKA (reference sequence). V was trimmed by 3 bases and J by 5 bases, leaving 10 bases between them. Here the CDR3 reads CSASGGRETQYF. The DNA for the CDR3 is TGCAGTGCTAGTGGGGGTAGGGAGACCCAGTACTTC.

The table lists this clonotype with many counts. The V call is TRBV7-3, the J call TRBJ2-5; TRBD2 agrees at 10 bases. Losses at the gene ends were 5 bases for V and 2 bases for J; bases not matched to a gene: 5. This CDR3 spans 15 amino acids. Germline-derived CDR1 and CDR2 are SGHTA and FQGTGA. The CDR3 is CASSAGLASQETQYF. CDR3 bases: TGTGCCAGCAGCGCGGGACTAGCGAGTCAAGAGACCCAGTACTTC. Based on the CDR3 plus reference TRBV7-3 and TRBJ2-5, the full variable domain is GAGVSQTPSNKVTEKGKYVELRCDPISGHTALYWYRQSLGQGPEFLIYFQGTGAADDSGLPNDRFFAVRPEGSVSTLKIQRTERGDSAVYLCASSAGLASQETQYFGPGTRLLVL.

This clonotype has a count of ten or more. DNA for the CDR3: TGTGCCAGCAGTCAAATGCTAGCGAGCAATGAGCAGTTCTTC. It yields the protein CASSQMLASNEQFF. This rearrangement joins TRBV6-2 or TRBV6-3 to TRBJ2-1, with D possibly matching TRBD2 (6 bases). Germline CDR1 is MNHEY and CDR2 is SVGEGT. V was trimmed by 5 bases and J by 6 bases, leaving 14 bases between them. The CDR3 is 14 residues long.

This chain connects TRBV12-3 or TRBV12-4 to TRBJ1-2; no clear D. CDR3 length: 13 amino acids. V was shortened by 3 bases and J by 5 bases, with 10 bases between the two germline ends. The CDR3 here is CASSFPVGYGYTF. The CDR3 DNA reads as TGTGCCAGCAGTTTCCCGGTAGGGTATGGCTACACCTTC.

This clonotype appeared many times. The genes are TRBV24-1 and TRBJ2-3; 9 bases fit TRBD2. V dropped 4 bases and J dropped 0; count of bases not matched to a gene: 10. The CDR3 consists of 18 residues. Germline CDR1 is KGHDR and CDR2 is SFDVKD. The CDR3 region is CATSDRRLADSSTDTQYF. CDR3 sequence (DNA): TGTGCCACCAGTGACCGTAGACTAGCGGACTCTAGCACAGATACGCAGTATTTT.

This clonotype has a count of ten or more. V is TRBV6-2 or TRBV6-3 and J is TRBJ2-7, with 7 positions matching TRBD1. J was trimmed by 6 bases and V by 3 bases; bases with no gene match: 5. From germline, CDR1 is MNHEY and CDR2 SVGEGT. The CDR3 loop spans 13 amino acids. CDR3 region: CASSYGTVGEQYF. In nucleotides, the CDR3 is TGTGCCAGCAGTTATGGGACAGTGGGCGAGCAGTACTTC.